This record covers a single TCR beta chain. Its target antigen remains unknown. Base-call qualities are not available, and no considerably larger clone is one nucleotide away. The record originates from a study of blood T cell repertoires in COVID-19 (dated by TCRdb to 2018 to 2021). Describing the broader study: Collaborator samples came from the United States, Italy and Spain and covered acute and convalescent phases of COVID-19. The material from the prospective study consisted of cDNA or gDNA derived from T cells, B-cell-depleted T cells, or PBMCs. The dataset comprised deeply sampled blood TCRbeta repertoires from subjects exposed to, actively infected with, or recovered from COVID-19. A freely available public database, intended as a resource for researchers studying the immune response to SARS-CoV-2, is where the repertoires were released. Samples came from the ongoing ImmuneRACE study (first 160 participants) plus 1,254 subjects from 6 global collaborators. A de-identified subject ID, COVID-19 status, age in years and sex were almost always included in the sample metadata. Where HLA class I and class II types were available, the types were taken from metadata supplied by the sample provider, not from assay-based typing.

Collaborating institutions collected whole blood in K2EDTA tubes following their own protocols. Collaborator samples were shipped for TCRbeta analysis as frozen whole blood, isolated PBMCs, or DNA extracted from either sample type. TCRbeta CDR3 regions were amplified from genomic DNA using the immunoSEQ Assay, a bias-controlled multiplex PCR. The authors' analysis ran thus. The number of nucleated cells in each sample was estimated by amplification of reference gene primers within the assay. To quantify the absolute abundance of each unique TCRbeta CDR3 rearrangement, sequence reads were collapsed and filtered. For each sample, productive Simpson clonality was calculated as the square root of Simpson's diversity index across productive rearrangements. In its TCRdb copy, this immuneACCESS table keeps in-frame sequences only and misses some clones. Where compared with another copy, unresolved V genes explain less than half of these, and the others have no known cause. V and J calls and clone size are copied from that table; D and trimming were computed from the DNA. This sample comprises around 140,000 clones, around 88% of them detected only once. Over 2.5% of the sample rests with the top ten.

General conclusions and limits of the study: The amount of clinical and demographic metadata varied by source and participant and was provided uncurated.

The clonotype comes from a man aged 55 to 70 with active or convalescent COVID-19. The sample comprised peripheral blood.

The CDR3 corresponds to CASRSGQGEPGELFF. The nucleotide sequence is given as TGTGCCAGCAGATCGGGACAGGGTGAACCCGGGGAGCTGTTTTTT. The rearrangement combines TRBV5-4 with TRBJ2-2, and TRBD1 aligns with 9 junction nucleotides. The germline V gene (reference sequence) gives CDR1 as SGHNT and CDR2 as YYREEE. The CDR3 goes from the cysteine to the phenylalanine over 15 residues. Only the CDR3 portion is preserved as DNA: 45 bases, with reading frame beginning at the first base. The germline V and J ends show losses of 5 bases and 6 bases respectively, and no gene match explains 8 bases of the junction.